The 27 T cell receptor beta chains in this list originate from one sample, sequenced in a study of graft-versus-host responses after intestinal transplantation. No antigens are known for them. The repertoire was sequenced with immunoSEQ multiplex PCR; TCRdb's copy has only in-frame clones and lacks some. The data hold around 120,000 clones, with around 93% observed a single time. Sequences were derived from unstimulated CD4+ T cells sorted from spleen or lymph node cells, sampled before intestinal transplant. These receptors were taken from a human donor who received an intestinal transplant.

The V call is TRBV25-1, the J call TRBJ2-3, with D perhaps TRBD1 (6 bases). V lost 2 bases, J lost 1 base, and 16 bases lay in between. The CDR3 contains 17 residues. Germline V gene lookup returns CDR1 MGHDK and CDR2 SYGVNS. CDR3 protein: CASSETRSKGGTDTQYF. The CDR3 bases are TGTGCCAGCAGTGAAACACGCTCGAAGGGGGGCACAGATACGCAGTATTTT.

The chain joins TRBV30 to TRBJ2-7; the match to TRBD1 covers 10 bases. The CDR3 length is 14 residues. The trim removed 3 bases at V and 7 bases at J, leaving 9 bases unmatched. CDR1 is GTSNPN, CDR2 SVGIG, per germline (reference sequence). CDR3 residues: CAWSGRDRGREQYF. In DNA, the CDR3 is TGTGCCTGGAGCGGGAGAGACAGGGGGCGAGAGCAGTACTTC. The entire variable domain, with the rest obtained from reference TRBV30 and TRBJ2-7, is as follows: SQTIHQWPATLVQPVGSPLSLECTVEGTSNPNLYWYRQAAGRGLQLLFYSVGIGQISSEVPQNLSASRPQDRQFILSSKKLLLSDSGFYLCAWSGRDRGREQYFGPGTRLTVT.

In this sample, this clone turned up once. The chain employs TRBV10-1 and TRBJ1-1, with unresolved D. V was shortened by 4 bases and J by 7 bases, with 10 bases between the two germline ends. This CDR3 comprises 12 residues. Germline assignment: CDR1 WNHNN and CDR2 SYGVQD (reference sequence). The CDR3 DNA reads TGCGCCAGCAGTGGCACAAGCGGTGAAGCTTTCTTT. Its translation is CASSGTSGEAFF.

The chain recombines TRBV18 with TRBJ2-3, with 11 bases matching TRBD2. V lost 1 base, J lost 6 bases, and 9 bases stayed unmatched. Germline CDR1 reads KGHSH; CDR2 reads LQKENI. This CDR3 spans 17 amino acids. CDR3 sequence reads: CASSPLGTSGAGDTQYF. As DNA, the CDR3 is TGTGCCAGCTCACCACTTGGGACTAGCGGTGCTGGTGATACGCAGTATTTT.

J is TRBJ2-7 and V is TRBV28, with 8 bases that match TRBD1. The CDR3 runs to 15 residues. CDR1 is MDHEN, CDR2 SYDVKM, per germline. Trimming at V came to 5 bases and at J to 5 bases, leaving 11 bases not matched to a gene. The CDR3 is CASSPRTGKQHEQYF. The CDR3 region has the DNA TGTGCCAGCAGTCCTAGGACAGGGAAACAACACGAGCAGTACTTC.

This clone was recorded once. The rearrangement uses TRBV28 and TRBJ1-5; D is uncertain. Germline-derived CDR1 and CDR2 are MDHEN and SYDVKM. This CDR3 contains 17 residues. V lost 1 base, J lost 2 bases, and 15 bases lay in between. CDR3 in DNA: TGTGCCAGCAGTTTATTATTCTCGGCAGCCGGCAATCAGCCCCAGCATTTT. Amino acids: CASSLLFSAAGNQPQHF.

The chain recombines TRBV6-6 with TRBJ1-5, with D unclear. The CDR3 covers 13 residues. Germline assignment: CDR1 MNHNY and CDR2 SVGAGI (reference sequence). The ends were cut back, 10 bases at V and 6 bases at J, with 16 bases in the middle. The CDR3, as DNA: TGTGCCACCCTGGACTGGGGTGGTCAGCCCCAGCATTTT. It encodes CATLDWGGQPQHF.

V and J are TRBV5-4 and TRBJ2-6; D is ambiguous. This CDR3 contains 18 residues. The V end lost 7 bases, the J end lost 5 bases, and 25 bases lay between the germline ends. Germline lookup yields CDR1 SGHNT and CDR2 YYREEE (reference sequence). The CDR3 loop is CASGSAVTRQGRANVLTF. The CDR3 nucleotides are TGTGCCAGCGGAAGCGCCGTAACCAGACAAGGTCGGGCCAACGTCCTGACTTTC.

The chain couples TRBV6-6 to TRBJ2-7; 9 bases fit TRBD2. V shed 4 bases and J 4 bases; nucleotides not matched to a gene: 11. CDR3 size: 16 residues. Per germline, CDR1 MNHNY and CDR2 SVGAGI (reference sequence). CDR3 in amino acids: CASSSPGAGGRYEQYF. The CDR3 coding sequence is TGTGCCAGCAGTTCTCCGGGGGCGGGAGGGCGGTACGAGCAGTACTTC.

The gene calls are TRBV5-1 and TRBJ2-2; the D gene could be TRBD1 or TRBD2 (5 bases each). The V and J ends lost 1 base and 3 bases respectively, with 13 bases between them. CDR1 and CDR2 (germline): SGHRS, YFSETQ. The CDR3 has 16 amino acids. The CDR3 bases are TGCGCCAGCAGCTTGCTTGGGGGACGGGACACCGGGGAGCTGTTTTTT. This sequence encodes CASSLLGGRDTGELFF.

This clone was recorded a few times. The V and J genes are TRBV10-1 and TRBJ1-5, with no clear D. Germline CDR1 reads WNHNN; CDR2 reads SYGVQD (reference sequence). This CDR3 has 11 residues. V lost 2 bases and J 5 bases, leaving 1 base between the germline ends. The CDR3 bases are TGCGCCAGCAGTGAGGATCAGCCCCAGCATTTT. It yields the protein CASSEDQPQHF.

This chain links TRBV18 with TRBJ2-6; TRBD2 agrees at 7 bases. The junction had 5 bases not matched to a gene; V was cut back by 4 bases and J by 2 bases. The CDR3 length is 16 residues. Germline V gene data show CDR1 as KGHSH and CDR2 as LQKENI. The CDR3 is CASSRTGTTGANVLTF. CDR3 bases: TGTGCCAGCTCACGGACCGGGACTACTGGGGCCAACGTCCTGACTTTC.

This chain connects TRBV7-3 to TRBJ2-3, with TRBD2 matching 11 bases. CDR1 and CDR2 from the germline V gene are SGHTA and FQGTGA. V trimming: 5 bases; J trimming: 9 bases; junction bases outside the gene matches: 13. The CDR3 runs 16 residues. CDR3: CASSPQTSGKGGTQYF. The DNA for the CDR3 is TGTGCCAGCAGCCCCCAGACTAGCGGGAAGGGGGGGACGCAGTATTTT.

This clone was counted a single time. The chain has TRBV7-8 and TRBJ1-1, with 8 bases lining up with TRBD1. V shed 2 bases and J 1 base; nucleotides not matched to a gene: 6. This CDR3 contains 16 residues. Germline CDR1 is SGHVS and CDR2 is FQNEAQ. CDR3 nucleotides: TGTGCCAGCAGCTTACGACCAGGGGGCTGGAACACTGAAGCTTTCTTT. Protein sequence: CASSLRPGGWNTEAFF.

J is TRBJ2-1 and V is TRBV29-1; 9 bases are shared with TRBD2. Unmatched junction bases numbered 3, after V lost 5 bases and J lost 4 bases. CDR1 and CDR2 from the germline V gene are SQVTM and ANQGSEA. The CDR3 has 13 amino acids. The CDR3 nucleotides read TGCAGCGTTCCAGCGGGGGGTTACAATGAGCAGTTCTTC. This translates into CSVPAGGYNEQFF.

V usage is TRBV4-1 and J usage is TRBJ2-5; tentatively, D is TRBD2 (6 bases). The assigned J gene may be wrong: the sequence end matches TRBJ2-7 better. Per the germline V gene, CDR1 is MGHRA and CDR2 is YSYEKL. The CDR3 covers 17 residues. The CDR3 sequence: CASSQDLSAGIPYEQYF. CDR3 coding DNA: TGCGCCAGCAGCCAAGATCTTTCTGCGGGGATCCCCTACGAGCAGTACTTC.

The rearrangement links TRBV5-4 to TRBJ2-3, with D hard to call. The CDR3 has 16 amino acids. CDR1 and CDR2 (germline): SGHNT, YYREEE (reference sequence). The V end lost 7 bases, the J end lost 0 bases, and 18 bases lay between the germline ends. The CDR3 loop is CASGSGRFVSTDTQYF. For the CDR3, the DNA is TGTGCCAGCGGCTCTGGGCGTTTTGTTAGCACAGATACGCAGTATTTT.

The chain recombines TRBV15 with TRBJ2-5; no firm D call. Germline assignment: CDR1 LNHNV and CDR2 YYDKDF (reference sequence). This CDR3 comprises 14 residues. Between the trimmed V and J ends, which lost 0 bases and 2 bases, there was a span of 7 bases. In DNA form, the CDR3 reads TGTGCCACCAGCAGAGAAAGGGCGCAAGAGACCCAGTACTTC. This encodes CATSRERAQETQYF.

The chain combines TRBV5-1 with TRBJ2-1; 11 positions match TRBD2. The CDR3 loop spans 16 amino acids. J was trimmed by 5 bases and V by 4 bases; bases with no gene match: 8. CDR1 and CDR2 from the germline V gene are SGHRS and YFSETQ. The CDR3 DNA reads TGCGCCAGCAGCCCCGAGGGACTAGCGGACCACAATGAGCAGTTCTTC. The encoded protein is CASSPEGLADHNEQFF.

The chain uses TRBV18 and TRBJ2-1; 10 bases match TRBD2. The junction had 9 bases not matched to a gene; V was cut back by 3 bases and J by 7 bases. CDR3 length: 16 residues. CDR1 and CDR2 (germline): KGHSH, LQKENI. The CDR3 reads CASSPSEAGGQNEQFF. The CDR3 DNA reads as TGTGCCAGCTCACCGTCAGAAGCGGGAGGGCAGAATGAGCAGTTCTTC.

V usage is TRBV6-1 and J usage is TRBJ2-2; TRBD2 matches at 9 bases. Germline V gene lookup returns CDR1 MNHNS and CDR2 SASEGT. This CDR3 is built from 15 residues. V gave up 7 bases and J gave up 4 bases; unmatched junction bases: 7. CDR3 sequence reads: CASNAGLAFTGELFF. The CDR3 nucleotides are TGTGCCAGCAATGCCGGACTAGCGTTCACCGGGGAGCTGTTTTTT.

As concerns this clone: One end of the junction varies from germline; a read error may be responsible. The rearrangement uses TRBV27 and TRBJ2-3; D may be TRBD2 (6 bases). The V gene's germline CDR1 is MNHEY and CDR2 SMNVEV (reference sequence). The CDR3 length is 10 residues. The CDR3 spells CASSPSGTPF. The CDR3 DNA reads TGTGCCAGCAGTCCCTCCGGGACTCCTTTT.

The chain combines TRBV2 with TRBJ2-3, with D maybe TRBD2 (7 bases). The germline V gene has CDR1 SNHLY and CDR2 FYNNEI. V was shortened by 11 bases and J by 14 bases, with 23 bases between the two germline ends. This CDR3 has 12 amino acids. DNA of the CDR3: TGTGCCGGGAGAGGGGGGGACCCGGCGCCGTATTTT. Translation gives CAGRGGDPAPYF.

The CDR3 bases are TGTGCCAGCTCACGCGAGTCCGGGGAGCTGTTTTTT. Its protein product is CASSRESGELFF. The chain uses TRBV18 and TRBJ2-2; D is unclear. The CDR3 loop spans 12 amino acids. Looked up from germline, CDR1 is KGHSH and CDR2 is LQKENI. V lost 4 bases and J lost 6, with 6 bases in between. The variable domain in full, completed from reference TRBV18 and TRBJ2-2, reads NAGVMQNPRHLVRRRGQEARLRCSPMKGHSHVYWYRQLPEEGLKFMVYLQKENIIDESGMPKERFSAEFPKEGPSILRIQQVVRGDSAAYFCASSRESGELFFGEGSRLTVL.

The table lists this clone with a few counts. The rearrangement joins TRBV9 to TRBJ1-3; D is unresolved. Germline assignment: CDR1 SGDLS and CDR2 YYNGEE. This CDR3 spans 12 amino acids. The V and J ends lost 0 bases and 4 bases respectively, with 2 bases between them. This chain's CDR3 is CASSVEGNTIYF. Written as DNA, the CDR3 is TGTGCCAGCAGCGTAGAGGGAAACACCATATATTTT.

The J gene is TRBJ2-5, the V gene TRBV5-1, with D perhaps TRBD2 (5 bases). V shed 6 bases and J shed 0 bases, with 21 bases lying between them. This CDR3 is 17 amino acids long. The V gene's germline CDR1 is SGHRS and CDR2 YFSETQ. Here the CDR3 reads CASMSGKKVPYQETQYF. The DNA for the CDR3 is TGCGCCAGCATGTCCGGGAAGAAAGTCCCTTACCAAGAGACCCAGTACTTC.

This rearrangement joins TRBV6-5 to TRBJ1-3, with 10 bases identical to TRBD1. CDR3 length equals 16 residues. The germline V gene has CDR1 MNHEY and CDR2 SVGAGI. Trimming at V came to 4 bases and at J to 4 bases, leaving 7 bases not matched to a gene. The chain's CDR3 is CASSSGQGMGGNTIYF. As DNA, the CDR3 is TGTGCCAGCAGTTCGGGACAGGGGATGGGAGGAAACACCATATATTTT.